Sequencing of this T cell receptor (beta chain) was carried out in a study of T-cell reconstitution after alpha-beta-depleted transplantation in children. This clonotype was seen many times. Preparation of the TCRbeta library involved a method that used unique molecular identifiers. TCRdb called the PCR reads again in MiXCR, with one record for every CDR3 protein. The repertoire holds 100,000 or so distinct CDR3 sequences, with about 12% as singletons. V gave up 2 bases and J gave up 3 bases; unmatched junction bases: 5. CDR1 and CDR2 from the germline V gene are LGHDT and YNNKEL (reference sequence). The CDR3 covers 15 residues.

The source of this sequence is a human donor who donated a stem cell graft to a child with inherited bone marrow failure. The chain combines TRBV3-1 with TRBJ2-7; TRBD2 aligns across 9 bases. Sequences were derived from PBMCs from the stem cell graft donor, sampled from the stem cell graft. CDR3 sequence (DNA): TGTGCCAGCAGCCAACTCCTAGCGGGATACTACGAGCAGTACTTC. It encodes CASSQLLAGYYEQYF.